What follows describes a single TCR beta chain. Its antigen is as yet unknown. The data are from a study of glioma-infiltrating T cells. Study conclusions and caveats: Above-expected tissue-blood divergence occurred in all gliomas, most in low-grade ones. Very few CDR3 sequences were shared between tissue and blood.

TCR alpha and beta CDR3 regions were amplified from RNA using iRepertoire nested multiplex PCR. From the multiplex PCR reads, TCRdb called clonotypes with MiXCR, one entry per CDR3 protein. In the table there are 150,000 to 200,000 distinct CDR3 sequences, around 30% of which are singletons. Per the germline V gene, CDR1 is DFQATT and CDR2 is SNEGSKA (reference sequence). V lost 6 bases, J lost 2 bases, and 6 bases stayed unmatched. This CDR3 comprises 13 residues. The sequence was collected from a human donor with low-grade glioma or glioblastoma, undergoing nonglioma brain surgery, or in good health (not recorded which). Sequencing was done on a sample of glioma tissue, nonneoplastic brain tissue, or PBMCs (not recorded which). The J gene is TRBJ1-1, the V gene TRBV20-1, with 7 positions matching TRBD1. The CDR3 is CSANGQANTEAFF. CDR3 nucleotides: TGCAGTGCAAACGGACAGGCCAACACTGAAGCTTTCTTT.